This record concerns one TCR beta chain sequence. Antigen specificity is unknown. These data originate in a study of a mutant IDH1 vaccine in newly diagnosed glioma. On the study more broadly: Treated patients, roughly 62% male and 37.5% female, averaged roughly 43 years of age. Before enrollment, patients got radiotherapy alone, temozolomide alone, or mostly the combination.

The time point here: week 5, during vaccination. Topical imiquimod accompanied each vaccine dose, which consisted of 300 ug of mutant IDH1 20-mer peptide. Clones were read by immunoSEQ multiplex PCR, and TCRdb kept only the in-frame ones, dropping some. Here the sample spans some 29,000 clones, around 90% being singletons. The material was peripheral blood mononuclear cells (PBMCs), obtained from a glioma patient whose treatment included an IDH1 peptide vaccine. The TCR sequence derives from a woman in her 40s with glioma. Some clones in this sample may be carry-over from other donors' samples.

CDR3 in DNA: TGTGCCAACCCTTATCAGCCCCAGCATTTT. As protein: CANPYQPQHF. This chain joins TRBV6-6 and TRBJ1-5; D unclear. Germline V gives CDR1 MNHNY, CDR2 SVGAGI (reference sequence). With 10 bases removed from V and 5 bases from J, the gap between germline ends came to 6 bases. The CDR3 is 10 residues long.